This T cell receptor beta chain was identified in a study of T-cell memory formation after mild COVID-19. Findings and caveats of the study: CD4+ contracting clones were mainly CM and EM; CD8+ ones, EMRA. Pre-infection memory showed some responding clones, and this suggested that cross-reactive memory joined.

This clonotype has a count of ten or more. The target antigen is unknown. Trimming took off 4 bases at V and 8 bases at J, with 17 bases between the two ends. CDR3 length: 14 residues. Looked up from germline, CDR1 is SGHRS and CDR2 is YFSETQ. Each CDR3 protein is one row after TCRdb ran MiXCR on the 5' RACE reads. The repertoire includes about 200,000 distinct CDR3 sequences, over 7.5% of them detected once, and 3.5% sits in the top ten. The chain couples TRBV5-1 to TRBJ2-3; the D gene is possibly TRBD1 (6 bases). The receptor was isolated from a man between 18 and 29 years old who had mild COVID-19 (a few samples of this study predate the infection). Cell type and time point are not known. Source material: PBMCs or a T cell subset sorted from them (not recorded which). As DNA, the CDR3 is TGCGCCAGCAGCCTGGAGATTCTGGGGGCTACGCAGTATTTT. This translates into CASSLEILGATQYF.